A single sample gave rise to the 11 T cell receptor beta chains below, sequenced in a study of blood T cell repertoires in COVID-19. Sequencing was performed with immunoSEQ multiplex PCR; in TCRdb, only in-frame clones are kept and a portion is missing. The sample lists 200,000 or so clones, 88% seen once, with 2.5% to 3% in the top ten. The sample taken for sequencing was PBMCs or T cells enriched from blood (not recorded which). The receptors originated from a woman aged 25 to 45 who had recovered from COVID-19.

The chain joins TRBV27 to TRBJ1-1; tentative D call: TRBD1 (5 bases). CDR3 length: 15 residues. CDR1 MNHEY and CDR2 SMNVEV come from the germline V gene (reference sequence). V lost 8 bases to trimming and J lost 4 bases, with 20 bases between them. CDR3 region: CASSLGMGLATEAFF. In nucleotides, the CDR3 is TGTGCCAGCTCACTGGGGATGGGGCTTGCCACTGAAGCTTTCTTT.

The chain has TRBV19 and TRBJ1-5; 7 nucleotides match TRBD1. J lost 0 bases, V lost 6 bases, and 2 bases had no gene match. This CDR3 contains 14 residues. The germline gives CDR1 LNHDA, CDR2 SQIVND (reference sequence). DNA for the CDR3: TGTGCCAGTAGGGGACAGTATAGCAATCAGCCCCAGCATTTT. It yields the protein CASRGQYSNQPQHF.

The V call is TRBV3-1 (or the pseudogene TRBV3-2), the J call TRBJ1-1; D may be TRBD1 (6 bases). The CDR3 is 13 residues long. Germline assignment: CDR1 LGHDT and CDR2 YNNKEL (reference sequence). With 1 base removed from V and 8 bases from J, the gap between germline ends came to 11 bases. CDR3 region: CASSQGPGTEAFF. The CDR3 DNA reads TGTGCCAGCAGCCAAGGCCCCGGGACAGAAGCTTTCTTT.

In its sample, this clone was seen a few times. The chain recombines TRBV2 with TRBJ1-2; D not resolved. This CDR3 is 14 amino acids long. Germline V gene lookup returns CDR1 SNHLY and CDR2 FYNNEI. The V and J ends lost 6 bases and 2 bases respectively, with 13 bases between them. As DNA, the CDR3 is TGTGCCAGCAGCTTAACCCATGGCAACTATGGCTACACCTTC. It translates to CASSLTHGNYGYTF.

The J gene is TRBJ1-3, the V gene TRBV7-8, with 7 bases fitting TRBD1. Germline V gene lookup returns CDR1 SGHVS and CDR2 FQNEAQ. The junction had 3 bases not matched to a gene; V was cut back by 5 bases and J by 2 bases. This CDR3 is 14 amino acids long. CDR3 nucleotides: TGTGCCAGCAGCGGAGACAGGGCTGGAAACACCATATATTTT. Its protein product is CASSGDRAGNTIYF.

This chain uses TRBV28 with TRBJ2-1; maybe TRBD1 (5 bases). V lost 2 bases, J lost 0 bases, and 5 bases lay in between. The length of the CDR3 is 14 residues. The germline V gene encodes CDR1 MDHEN and CDR2 SYDVKM. CDR3 region: CASSLRGSYNEQFF. The CDR3 DNA follows: TGTGCCAGCAGTTTAAGGGGCTCCTACAATGAGCAGTTCTTC.

This rearrangement joins TRBV7-2 to TRBJ2-3; D uncertain. The CDR3 length is 16 residues. CDR1 and CDR2 (germline): SGHTA, FQGNSA. Trimming shortened V by 3 bases and J by 3 bases, and 16 bases separated the two germline ends. CDR3 sequence reads: CASSFGWAPPTDTQYF. The CDR3 nucleotides read TGTGCCAGCAGCTTTGGATGGGCCCCACCAACAGATACGCAGTATTTT.

This sequence joins TRBV3-1 (or the pseudogene TRBV3-2) and TRBJ1-2; TRBD1 matches at 7 bases. The trim removed 4 bases at V and 7 bases at J, leaving 9 bases unmatched. The CDR3 has 14 residues. Per the germline V gene, CDR1 is LGHDT and CDR2 is YNNKEL (reference sequence). CDR3 DNA: TGTGCCAGCAGCCCAATACGACAGGGACGTGGCTACACCTTC. This translates into CASSPIRQGRGYTF.

The chain has TRBV12-5 and TRBJ2-7; the D gene is possibly TRBD1 (6 bases). Germline CDR1 is LGHNT and CDR2 is FRNRAP. The V end was cut by 6 bases, the J end by 5 bases, with 20 bases between. The CDR3 is 15 amino acids. This chain's CDR3 is CASGPRGMDENEQYF. The CDR3 coding sequence is TGTGCTAGTGGCCCGAGGGGGATGGACGAGAACGAGCAGTACTTC.

This chain connects TRBV4-1 to TRBJ1-1, with a weak D call TRBD1 (5 bases). The CDR3 is 17 residues long. From germline, CDR1 is MGHRA and CDR2 YSYEKL. V lost 0 bases and J 4 bases, leaving 18 bases between the germline ends. CDR3 in amino acids: CASSQDPKEGMGTEAFF. The CDR3 DNA reads as TGCGCCAGCAGCCAAGATCCTAAGGAGGGGATGGGCACTGAAGCTTTCTTT.

The chain couples TRBV3-1 (or the pseudogene TRBV3-2) to TRBJ2-7; D is perhaps TRBD2 (6 bases). The CDR3 has 13 amino acids. Germline V CDR1 and CDR2: LGHDT, YNNKEL (reference sequence). The germline V and J ends were trimmed by 3 bases and 4 bases, with 10 bases remaining between them. DNA of the CDR3: TGTGCCAGCAGCCACGGAGGGGATTACGAGCAGTACTTC. Translated, it gives CASSHGGDYEQYF.